The sequence of this T cell receptor beta chain was determined in a study of shared clonotypes between healthy human individuals. Whole-study context: Three plates each covered CD4 naive and memory; CD8 naive two, CD8 memory one.

Study-wide findings and caveats: Blood alone was sampled, and tissue repertoires likely differ. Around 5% of naive CD4 clonotypes were common to several donors.

Original processing methods: Filtering of immunoSEQ junctional sequences could not match full-length read filtering. Using immunoSEQ multiplex PCR, the repertoire was profiled, and TCRdb retains in-frame clones only, with some absent. V, J and clone size reflect that table, while D and trimming were determined from the DNA. Of some 2,000,000 clones in the sample, 90% to 96% were seen once. As for this clone: Its specificity is not known.

CDR3 length equals 15 residues. Germline CDR1 reads SGHRS; CDR2 reads YFSETQ. With 3 bases removed from V and 2 bases from J, the gap between germline ends came to 11 bases. This clonotype originated in a young man in good health. V and J are TRBV5-1 and TRBJ2-2, with D perhaps being TRBD1 or TRBD2 (5 bases each). Sequencing was done on a sample of naive CD4+ T cells sorted from blood. The subset is: CD45RA+ positively selected. CDR3: CASSSGRLNTGELFF. As DNA, the CDR3 is TGCGCCAGCAGCTCGGGACGCTTAAACACCGGGGAGCTGTTTTTT.